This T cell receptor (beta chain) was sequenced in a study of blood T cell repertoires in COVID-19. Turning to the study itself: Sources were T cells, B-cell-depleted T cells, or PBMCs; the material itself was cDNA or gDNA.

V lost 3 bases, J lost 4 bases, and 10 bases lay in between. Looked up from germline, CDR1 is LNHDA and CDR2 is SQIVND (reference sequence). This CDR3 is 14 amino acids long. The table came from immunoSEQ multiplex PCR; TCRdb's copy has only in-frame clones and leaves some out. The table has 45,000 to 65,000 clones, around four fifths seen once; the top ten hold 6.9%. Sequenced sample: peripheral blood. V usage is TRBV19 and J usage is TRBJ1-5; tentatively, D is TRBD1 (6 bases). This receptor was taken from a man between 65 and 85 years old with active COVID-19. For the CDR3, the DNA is TGTGCCAGTAGTATGGGGACAAATAATCAGCCCCAGCATTTT. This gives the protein CASSMGTNNQPQHF.